This TCR beta chain came from a study of shared clonotypes between healthy human individuals. Overall study results and limits: A reduction in generation probabilities was seen for non-shared clonotypes relative to those shared by all four donors. Sampling was confined to blood; repertoires within tissues likely differ.

An even split of each subset's genomic DNA across several immunoSEQ plates was performed. TCRdb's table, derived via immunoSEQ multiplex PCR, lists solely in-frame clones and lacks some. This table holds 2 million to 2.5 million clones, approximately 95% found once. To note about this clone: Its antigen is still unknown.

The germline V gene encodes CDR1 MDHEN and CDR2 SYDVKM. With 4 bases removed from V and 2 bases from J, the gap between germline ends came to 12 bases. The CDR3 is made up of 14 amino acids. Among the donors, all were Caucasian adults who lived in Nashville, Tennessee. The sequence came from a man aged 18-30 years in good health. Some clones in this sample may be carry-over from other donors' samples. V and J are TRBV28 and TRBJ2-7; no clear D gene. Sequenced: naive CD4+ T cells from PBMCs. Documented subset: CD45RA+ positively selected. CDR3 sequence (DNA): TGTGCCAGCAGTTCTACCAGGCAAGCCTACGAGCAGTACTTC. Protein product: CASSSTRQAYEQYF.